Here is one T cell receptor beta chain with its context. Its antigen is as yet unknown. Both peripheral blood and punch biopsies of lesional scalp skin were obtained from patients who had alopecia areata. The data originate from a study of CD8+ T cells in alopecia areata. About the study: Once tofacitinib had been taken for 6 to 18 months, 6 months off drug followed. Study findings and constraints: Scalp samples also contribute reads from the resident alphabeta T cells found in normal skin. Researchers report lesional scalp, most notably alopecia totalis/universalis, outstripped normal scalp in clonality.

The CDR3 is 15 residues long. The V and J ends lost 4 bases and 3 bases respectively, with 16 bases between them. Germline CDR1 SGHRS, CDR2 YFSETQ. RNA extraction and reverse transcription yielded cDNA as sequencing template. Profiled with immunoSEQ multiplex PCR; TCRdb holds only in-frame clones, not every one. The table has 150,000 or so clones, 47% seen once. J is TRBJ1-1 and V is TRBV5-1, with unresolved D. This receptor was identified in a human donor with alopecia areata. Sequenced material: CD4+ T cells sorted from blood. The DNA for the CDR3 is TGCGCCAGCAGCCAGTCCCCCGTAAGAGACACTGAAGCTTTCTTT. This sequence encodes CASSQSPVRDTEAFF.